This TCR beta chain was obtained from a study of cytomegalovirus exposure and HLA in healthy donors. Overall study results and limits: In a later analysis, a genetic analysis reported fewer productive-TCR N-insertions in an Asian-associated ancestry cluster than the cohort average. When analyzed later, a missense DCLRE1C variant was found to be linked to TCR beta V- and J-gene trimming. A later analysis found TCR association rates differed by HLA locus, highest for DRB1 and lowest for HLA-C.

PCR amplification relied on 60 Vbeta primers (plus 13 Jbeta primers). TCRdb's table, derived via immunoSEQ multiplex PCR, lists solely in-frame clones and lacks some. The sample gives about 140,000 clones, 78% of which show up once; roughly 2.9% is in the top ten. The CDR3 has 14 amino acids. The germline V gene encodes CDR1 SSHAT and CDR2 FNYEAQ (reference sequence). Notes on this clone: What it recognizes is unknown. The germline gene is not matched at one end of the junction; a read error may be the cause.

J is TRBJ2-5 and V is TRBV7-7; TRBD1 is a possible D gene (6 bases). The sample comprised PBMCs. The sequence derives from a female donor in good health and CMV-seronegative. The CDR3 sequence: CASSSQDSQETQYF. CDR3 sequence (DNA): TGTGCTAGCAGCTCACAGGACAGTCAAGAGACCCAGTACTTC.